The clone carrying this T cell receptor (beta chain) was seen a few times. Its antigen is unidentified. The data were obtained in a study of T cell responses to AZD1222 COVID-19 vaccine. Study-wide points: Distributed over spike, vaccine-associated CD4 TCRs predominated at 160-218 and 743-854. The study found Spike-specific TCR breadth and depth rose after two AZD1222 doses.

This table comes from immunoSEQ multiplex PCR, and its TCRdb copy is limited to in-frame clones, with some not included. Of approximately 160,000 clones in the sample, 75% to 95% are singletons; the top ten hold around 4%. Between the trimmed V and J ends, which lost 10 bases and 6 bases, there was a span of 22 bases. This CDR3 region has 14 residues. From germline, CDR1 is SGHAT and CDR2 FQNNGV. The specimen was peripheral blood, collected on day 0 of AZD1222 vaccination. This TCR was recovered from an adult in good health. The chain links TRBV11-2 to TRBJ2-7; D unresolved. CDR3: CAISGDYRTSEQYF. CDR3 nucleotides: TGTGCCATCAGTGGGGATTACCGGACCTCCGAGCAGTACTTC.